These 11 T cell receptor beta chains were all obtained from the same sample, sequenced in a study of blood T cells in healthy people across ages. Through a sample-barcoded 5' primer and a J-beta primer mix, a second PCR was run for 7 to 11 cycles. TCRdb redid the calling of the 5' RACE reads with MiXCR, one entry per CDR3 protein. The sample holds about 1.1 million distinct CDR3 sequences, more than 30% seen once. Material: blood. These receptors came from a young man in good health.

This clonotype has a handful of counts. V is TRBV27 and J is TRBJ2-1; the D gene is possibly TRBD1 (6 bases). The length of the CDR3 is 13 residues. Between the trimmed V and J ends, which lost 5 bases and 7 bases, there was a span of 12 bases. Germline V gene sequence: CDR1 MNHEY, CDR2 SMNVEV (reference sequence). The CDR3 protein is CASSTQGKNEQFF. CDR3 in DNA: TGTGCCAGCAGTACCCAGGGGAAGAATGAGCAGTTCTTC.

This clonotype showed up just a few times. This chain links TRBV20-1 with TRBJ2-7; 11 nucleotides align to TRBD2. V was clipped by 6 bases and J by 7 bases; unmatched bases: 20. The length of the CDR3 is 17 residues. Germline lookup yields CDR1 DFQATT and CDR2 SNEGSKA (reference sequence). The CDR3 coding sequence is TGCAGTGCCCCCCCTTTCTCCCTAGCGGGGGGCTACAATGAGCAGTACTTC. The encoded protein is CSAPPFSLAGGYNEQYF.

A word on this clonotype: A much larger clone is a single base away; this may be a read error. This chain connects TRBV12-3 or TRBV12-4 to TRBJ1-5, with TRBD1 identical over 8 bases. The CDR3 runs 15 residues. The ends lost 3 bases at V and 2 bases at J; junction bases unmatched: 3. The CDR3, as DNA: TGTGCCAGCAGTTTCCAGGGGGCGGGCAATCAGCCCCAGCATTTT. It encodes CASSFQGAGNQPQHF.

The chain has TRBV20-1 and TRBJ2-1; 7 bases fit TRBD1. CDR3 length equals 14 residues. V was pared by 5 bases and J by 7 bases, with 11 bases of the junction left unmatched. Germline V gives CDR1 DFQATT, CDR2 SNEGSKA (reference sequence). The CDR3 nucleotides read TGCAGTGCTCTCGGGACAGACCCTGGAAATGAGCAGTTCTTC. This sequence encodes CSALGTDPGNEQFF.

This clonotype was counted between two and nine times. This rearrangement joins TRBV7-8 to TRBJ2-1; D gene unclear. The V and J ends lost 1 base and 9 bases respectively, with 10 bases between them. The V gene's germline CDR1 is SGHVS and CDR2 FQNEAQ. The CDR3 consists of 13 residues. The CDR3 sequence is CASSLEEVPEQFF. The CDR3 region has the DNA TGTGCCAGCAGCTTAGAAGAAGTCCCTGAGCAGTTCTTC. The complete variable domain, with remaining parts taken from reference TRBV7-8 and TRBJ2-1, reads GAGVSQSPRYKVAKRGQDVALRCDPISGHVSLFWYQQALGQGPEFLTYFQNEAQLDKSGLPSDRFFAERPEGSVSTLKIQRTQQEDSAVYLCASSLEEVPEQFFGPGTRLTVL.

This rearrangement joins TRBV18 to TRBJ2-1; D is possibly TRBD2 (6 bases). CDR1 is KGHSH, CDR2 LQKENI, per germline. V shed 7 bases and J shed 2 bases, with 9 bases lying between them. CDR3 size: 13 residues. The CDR3 sequence is CASFGGAYNEQFF. The CDR3 coding sequence is TGTGCCAGCTTCGGCGGGGCCTACAATGAGCAGTTCTTC.

The chain recombines TRBV20-1 with TRBJ2-4; TRBD2 agrees at 10 bases. The better agreement between TRBJ2-7 and the DNA end casts doubt on the J call. The CDR3 contains 14 residues. Germline V gives CDR1 DFQATT, CDR2 SNEGSKA (reference sequence). The CDR3 region is CSATGTSVAYEQYF. CDR3 coding DNA: TGCAGTGCTACCGGGACTAGCGTCGCCTACGAGCAGTACTTC.

V gene TRBV7-8 combines with J gene TRBJ1-1; 9 bases map to TRBD1. J lost 5 bases, V lost 5 bases, and 6 bases had no gene match. Germline loops: CDR1 SGHVS, CDR2 FQNEAQ. This CDR3 has 14 amino acids. CDR3 loop: CASSATGGLTEAFF. CDR3 DNA: TGTGCCAGCAGCGCCACAGGGGGCTTGACTGAAGCTTTCTTT.

V usage is TRBV14 and J usage is TRBJ2-3; the D call may be TRBD1 or TRBD2 (6 bases each). CDR3 length: 16 amino acids. V lost 0 bases and J lost 7, with 17 bases in between. The V gene's germline CDR1 is SGHDN and CDR2 FVKESK. CDR3 DNA sequence: TGTGCCAGCAGCCAAGAGAGACGGCGGGACATACATACGCAGTATTTT. Translation: CASSQERRRDIHTQYF.

The rearrangement links TRBV5-6 to TRBJ2-3; TRBD2 agrees at 8 bases. CDR3 length equals 16 residues. Germline CDR1 reads SGHDT; CDR2 reads YYEEEE. V was clipped by 4 bases and J by 4 bases; unmatched bases: 11. The CDR3 DNA sequence: TGTGCCAGCAGCCCGGGGGGGTTAAGAAGTTCAGATACGCAGTATTTT. As protein: CASSPGGLRSSDTQYF.

This clonotype was seen a handful of times. The chain has TRBV20-1 and TRBJ2-3; D gene unclear. The CDR3 consists of 16 residues. Germline lookup yields CDR1 DFQATT and CDR2 SNEGSKA (reference sequence). The ends were cut back, 2 bases at V and 1 base at J, with 16 bases in the middle. CDR3 region: CSARRPILRGTDTQYF. In DNA form, the CDR3 reads TGCAGTGCTAGACGGCCAATTTTACGGGGCACAGATACGCAGTATTTT.